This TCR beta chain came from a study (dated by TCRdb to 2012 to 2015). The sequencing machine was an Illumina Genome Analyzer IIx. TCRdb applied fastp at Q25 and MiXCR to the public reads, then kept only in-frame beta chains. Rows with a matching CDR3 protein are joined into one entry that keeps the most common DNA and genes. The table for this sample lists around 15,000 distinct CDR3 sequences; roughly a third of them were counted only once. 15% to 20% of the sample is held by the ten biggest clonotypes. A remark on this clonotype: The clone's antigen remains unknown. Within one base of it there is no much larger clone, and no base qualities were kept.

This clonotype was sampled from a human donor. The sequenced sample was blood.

The CDR3 reads as follows: CAWSGLTDTQYF. The nucleotides read TGTGCCTGGAGTGGGCTAACAGATACGCAGTATTTT. In this chain, TRBV30 is recombined with TRBJ2-3; the D gene assignment is ambiguous. Trimming removed 1 base from V and 3 bases from J, leaving 5 bases between the germline ends. Reading the germline V gene (reference sequence) gives CDR1 GTSNPN and CDR2 SVGIG. From its cysteine to its phenylalanine, the CDR3 spans 12 amino acids. This entry keeps only the CDR3 DNA: 36 bases, framed from base 1.